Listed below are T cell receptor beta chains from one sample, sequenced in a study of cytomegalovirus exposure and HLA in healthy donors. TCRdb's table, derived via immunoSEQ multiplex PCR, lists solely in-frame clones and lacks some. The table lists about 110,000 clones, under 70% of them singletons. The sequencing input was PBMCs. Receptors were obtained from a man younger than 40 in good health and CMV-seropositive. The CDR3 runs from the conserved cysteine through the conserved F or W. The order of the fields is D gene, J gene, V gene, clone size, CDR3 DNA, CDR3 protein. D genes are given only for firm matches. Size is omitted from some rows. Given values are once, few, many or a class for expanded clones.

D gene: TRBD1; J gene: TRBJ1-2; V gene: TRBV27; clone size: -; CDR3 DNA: TGTGCCAGCAGTCCCGGACAGGGGAGCCGAAGGAACTATGGCTACACCTTC; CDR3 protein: CASSPGQGSRRNYGYTF
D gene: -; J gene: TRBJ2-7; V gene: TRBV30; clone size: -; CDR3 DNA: TGTGCCTGGAGTCGTCCAGTGGAGCAGTACTTC; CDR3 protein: CAWSRPVEQYF
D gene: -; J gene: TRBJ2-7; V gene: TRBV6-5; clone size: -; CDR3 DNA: TGTGCCAGCAGTTACTCGGGGCCAGGGGCGTACGAGCAGTACTTC; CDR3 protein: CASSYSGPGAYEQYF
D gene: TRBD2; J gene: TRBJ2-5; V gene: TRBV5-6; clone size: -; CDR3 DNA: TGTGCCAGCAGCTTGGATTTAGCGGGACCAGAGACCCAGTACTTC; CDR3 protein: CASSLDLAGPETQYF
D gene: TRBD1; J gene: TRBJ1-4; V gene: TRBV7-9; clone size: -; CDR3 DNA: TGTGCCAGCAGCTTGACCGGGACAGTCAATGAAAAACTGTTTTTT; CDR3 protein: CASSLTGTVNEKLFF
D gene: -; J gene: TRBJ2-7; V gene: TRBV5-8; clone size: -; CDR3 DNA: TGTGCCAGCAGCACAGGGACCCCGAGCTCCTACGAGCAGTACTTC; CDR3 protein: CASSTGTPSSYEQYF
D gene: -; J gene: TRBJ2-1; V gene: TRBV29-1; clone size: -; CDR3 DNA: TGCAGCGTTGTCCAGGAAGACGTCTGGAATGAGCAGTTCTTC; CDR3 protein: CSVVQEDVWNEQFF
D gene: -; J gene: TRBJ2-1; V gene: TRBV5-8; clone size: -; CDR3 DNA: TGTGCCAGCAGCTTGGTACTCCTAGCCCTCTCCTACAATGAGCAGTTCTTC; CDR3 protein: CASSLVLLALSYNEQFF
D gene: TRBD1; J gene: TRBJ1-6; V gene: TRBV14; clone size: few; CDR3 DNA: TGTGCCAGCAGCCAACGGGCGGACAGGTTAAATTCACCCCTCCACTTT; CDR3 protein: CASSQRADRLNSPLHF
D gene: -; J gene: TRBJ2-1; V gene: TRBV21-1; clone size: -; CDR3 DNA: TGTGCCAGCAGCCAGGGGCAGGGTTGCCCCTACAATGAGCAGTTCTTC; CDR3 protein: CASSQGQGCPYNEQFF
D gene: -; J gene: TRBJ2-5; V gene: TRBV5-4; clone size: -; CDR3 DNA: TGTGCCAGCAGCACGGGACTGCCCCAAGAGACCCAGTACTTC; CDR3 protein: CASSTGLPQETQYF
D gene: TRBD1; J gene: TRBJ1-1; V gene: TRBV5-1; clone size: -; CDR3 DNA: TGCGCCAGCAGCCGATCGACAGGGGACACTGAAGCTTTCTTT; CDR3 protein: CASSRSTGDTEAFF
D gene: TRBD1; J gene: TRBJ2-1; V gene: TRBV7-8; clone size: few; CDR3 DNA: TGTGCCAGCAGCCCCCGACAGGGTCTGTCCTACAATGAGCAGTTCTTC; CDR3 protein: CASSPRQGLSYNEQFF
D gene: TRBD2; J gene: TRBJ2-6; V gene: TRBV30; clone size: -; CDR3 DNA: TGTGCCCGAGGGCGGGGGGCTTCCTCTGGGGCCAACGTCCTGACTTTC; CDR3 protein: CARGRGASSGANVLTF
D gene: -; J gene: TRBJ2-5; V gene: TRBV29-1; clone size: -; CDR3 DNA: TGCAGCGTTGTTGGTACCTCCGCGGGGGAGACCCAGTACTTC; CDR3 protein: CSVVGTSAGETQYF
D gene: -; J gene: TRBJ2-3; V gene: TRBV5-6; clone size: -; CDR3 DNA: TGTGCCAGCAGCTTGCGGTATGAGGGTACGCAGTATTTT; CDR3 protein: CASSLRYEGTQYF
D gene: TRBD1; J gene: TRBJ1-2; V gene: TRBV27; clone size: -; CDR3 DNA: TGTGCCAGCACCACTAGGGCAGGGGGTAACTATGGCTACACCTTC; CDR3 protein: CASTTRAGGNYGYTF
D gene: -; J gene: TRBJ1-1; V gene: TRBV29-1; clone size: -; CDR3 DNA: TGCAGCGTTGTCGGCATGGGAGGGGAGACTGAAGCTTTCTTT; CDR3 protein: CSVVGMGGETEAFF
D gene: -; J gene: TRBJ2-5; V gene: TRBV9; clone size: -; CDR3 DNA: TGTGCCAGCAGCAAACAGGGTGGCCAAGAGACCCAGTACTTC; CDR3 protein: CASSKQGGQETQYF
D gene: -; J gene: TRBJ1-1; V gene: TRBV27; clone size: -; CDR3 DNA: TGTGCCAGCAGTTTGGTGTGGGAGGAGAACACTGAAGCTTTCTTT; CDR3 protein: CASSLVWEENTEAFF
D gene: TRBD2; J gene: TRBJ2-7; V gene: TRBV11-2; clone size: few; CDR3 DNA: TGTGCCAGCAGCTTAGTTCCTAGCGGGGGCCCCTTCTACGAGCAGTACTTC; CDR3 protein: CASSLVPSGGPFYEQYF
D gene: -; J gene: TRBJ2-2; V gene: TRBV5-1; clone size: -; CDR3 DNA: TGCGCCAGCAGCCCTCGGACAACCGCGAACACCGGGGAGCTGTTTTTT; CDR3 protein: CASSPRTTANTGELFF
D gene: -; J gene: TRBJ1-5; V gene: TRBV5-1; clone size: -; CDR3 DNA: TGCGCCAGCAGCTTGGGTAACGGAGGCCTCGAGCCCCAGCATTTT; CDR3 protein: CASSLGNGGLEPQHF
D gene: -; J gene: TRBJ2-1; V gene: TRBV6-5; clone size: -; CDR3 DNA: TGTGCCAGCAGTCACAGGGTCCGCTCCTACAATAAGCAGTTCTTC; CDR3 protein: CASSHRVRSYNKQFF
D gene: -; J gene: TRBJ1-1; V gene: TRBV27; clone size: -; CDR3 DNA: TGTGCCAGCCGCGCCGGGGTGGGGAACACTGAAGCTTTCTTT; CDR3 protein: CASRAGVGNTEAFF
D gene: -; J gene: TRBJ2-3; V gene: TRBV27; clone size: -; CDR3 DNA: TGTGCCAGCAGTCACGGGGGTAGCACAGATACGCAGTATTTT; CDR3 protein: CASSHGGSTDTQYF
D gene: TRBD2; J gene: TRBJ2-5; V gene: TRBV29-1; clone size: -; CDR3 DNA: TGCAGCGTTGCAATGGGACTAGCGGGAGCAGAGACCCAGTACTTC; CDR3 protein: CSVAMGLAGAETQYF
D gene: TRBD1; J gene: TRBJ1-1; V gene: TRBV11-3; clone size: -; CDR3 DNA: TGTGCCAGCAGCTCTATTACCGGGACAGGGGGCGGAAACACTGAAGCTTTCTTT; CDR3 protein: CASSSITGTGGGNTEAFF
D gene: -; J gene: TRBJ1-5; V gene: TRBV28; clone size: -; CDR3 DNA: TGTGCCAGCAGTTTAGGGGGGAGGCCGGATCAGCCCCAGCATTTT; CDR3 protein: CASSLGGRPDQPQHF
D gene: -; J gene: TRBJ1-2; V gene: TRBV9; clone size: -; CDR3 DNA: TGTGCCAGCAGTGGTACAGGGCATTCGTCTAACTATGGCTACACCTTC; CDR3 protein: CASSGTGHSSNYGYTF
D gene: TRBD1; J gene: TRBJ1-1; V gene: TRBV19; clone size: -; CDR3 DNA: TGTGCCAGTATGTATACAGGGGTGTACACTGAAGCTTTCTTT; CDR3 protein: CASMYTGVYTEAFF
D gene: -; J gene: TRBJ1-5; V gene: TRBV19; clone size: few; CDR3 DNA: TGTGCCAGTAGTATAGATGCGGACAGTCGATTGGAGCCCCAGCATTTT; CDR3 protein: CASSIDADSRLEPQHF
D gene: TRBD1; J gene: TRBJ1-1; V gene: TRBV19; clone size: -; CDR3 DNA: TGTGCCAGTAAATTCCTACAGGGGGTGAACACTGAAGCTTTCTTT; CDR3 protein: CASKFLQGVNTEAFF
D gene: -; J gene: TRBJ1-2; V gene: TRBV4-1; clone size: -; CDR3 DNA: TGCGCCAGCAGCCCGGGCGGGGCCAACGGCTACACCTTC; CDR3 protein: CASSPGGANGYTF
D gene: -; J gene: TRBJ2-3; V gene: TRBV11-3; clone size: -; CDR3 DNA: TGTGCCAGCAGCTTATACGGGGAAAGAACAGATACGCAGTATTTT; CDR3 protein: CASSLYGERTDTQYF
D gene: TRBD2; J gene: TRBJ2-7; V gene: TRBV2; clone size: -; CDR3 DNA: TGTGCCAGCAGTGAATGGGGTCTAGCGGGGGGAGCCCTAACAGCAAGAAGGTGGCAGTACTTC; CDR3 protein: CASSEWGLAGGALTARRWQYF
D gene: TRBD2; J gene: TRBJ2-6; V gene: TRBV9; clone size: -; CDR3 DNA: TGTGCCAGCAGCGGGGGGGGGACTAGCTTTCTCTTGTCTGGGGCCAACGTCCTGACTTTC; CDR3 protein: CASSGGGTSFLLSGANVLTF
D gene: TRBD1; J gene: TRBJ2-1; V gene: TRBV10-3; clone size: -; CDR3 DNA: TGTGCCATCACCCCCGGACAGGGGAGCTCCTACAATGAGCAGTTCTTC; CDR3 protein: CAITPGQGSSYNEQFF
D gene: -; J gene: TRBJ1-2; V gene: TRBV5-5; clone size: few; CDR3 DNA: TGTGCCAGCAGCTTGGGTCGTTTGGCAGTTTATGGCTACACCTTC; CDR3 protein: CASSLGRLAVYGYTF
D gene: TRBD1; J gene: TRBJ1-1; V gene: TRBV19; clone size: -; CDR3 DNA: TGTGCCAGTAGTCCCTTACCGGGACAGGAGAACACTGAAGCTTTTTTT; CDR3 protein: CASSPLPGQENTEAFF
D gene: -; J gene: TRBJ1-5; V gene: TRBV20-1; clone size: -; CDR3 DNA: TGCAGTTCGGGAGGCAATCAGCCCCAGCATTTT; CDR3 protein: CSSGGNQPQHF
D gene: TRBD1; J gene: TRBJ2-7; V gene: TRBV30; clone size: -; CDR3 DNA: TGTGCCTGGAGCCGCGACAGGGCAACATCCTACGAGCAGTACTTC; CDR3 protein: CAWSRDRATSYEQYF
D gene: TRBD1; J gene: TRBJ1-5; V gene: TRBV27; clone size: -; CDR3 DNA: TGTGCCAGCAGTTCCAGGGGGAGAGGCAATCAGCCCCAGCATTTT; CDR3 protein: CASSSRGRGNQPQHF
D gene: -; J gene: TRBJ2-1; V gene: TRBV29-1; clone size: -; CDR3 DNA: TGCAGCGTCGGGGACTTCTCCCCCTACAATGAGCAGTTCTTC; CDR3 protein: CSVGDFSPYNEQFF
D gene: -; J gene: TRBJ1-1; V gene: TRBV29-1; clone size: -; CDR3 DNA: TGCAGCGTTGGGACACCTACCTATGAAAACACTGAAGCTTTCTTT; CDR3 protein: CSVGTPTYENTEAFF
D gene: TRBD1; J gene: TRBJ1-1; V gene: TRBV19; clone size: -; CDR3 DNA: TGTGCCAGTGGCGGACAGGGGTTCGACACTGAAGCTTTCTTT; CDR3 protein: CASGGQGFDTEAFF
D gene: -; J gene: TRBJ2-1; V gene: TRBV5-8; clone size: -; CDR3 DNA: TGTGCCAGCAGCTTGGCCGGGAATGAGCAGTTCTTC; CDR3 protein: CASSLAGNEQFF
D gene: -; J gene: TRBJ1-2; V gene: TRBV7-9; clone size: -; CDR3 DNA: TGTGCCAGCAGCTTAGCGTGGCATGATGGCTACACCTTC; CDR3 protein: CASSLAWHDGYTF
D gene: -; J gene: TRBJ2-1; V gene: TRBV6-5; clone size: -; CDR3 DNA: TGTGCCAGCAGTTACTCTCCGGGGTCGTCCTACAATGAGCAGTTCTTC; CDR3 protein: CASSYSPGSSYNEQFF
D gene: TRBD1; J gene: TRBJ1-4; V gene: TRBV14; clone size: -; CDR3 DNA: TGTGCCAGCAGCCAATCACAGGGGAGTGAAGAAAAACTGTTTTTT; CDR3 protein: CASSQSQGSEEKLFF
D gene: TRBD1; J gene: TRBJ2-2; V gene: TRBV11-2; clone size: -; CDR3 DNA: TGTGCCAGCAACCTTCTTCGGACAGGGAAGGCCGGGGAGCTGTTTTTT; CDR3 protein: CASNLLRTGKAGELFF
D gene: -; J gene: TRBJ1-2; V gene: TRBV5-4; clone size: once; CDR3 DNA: TGTGCCAGCAGCGAGGACAGTTATGGCTACACCTTC; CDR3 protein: CASSEDSYGYTF
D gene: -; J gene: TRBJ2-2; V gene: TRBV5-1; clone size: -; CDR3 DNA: TGCGCCAGCAGCTTACTTACAGGGAACACCGGGGAGCTGTTTTTT; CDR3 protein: CASSLLTGNTGELFF